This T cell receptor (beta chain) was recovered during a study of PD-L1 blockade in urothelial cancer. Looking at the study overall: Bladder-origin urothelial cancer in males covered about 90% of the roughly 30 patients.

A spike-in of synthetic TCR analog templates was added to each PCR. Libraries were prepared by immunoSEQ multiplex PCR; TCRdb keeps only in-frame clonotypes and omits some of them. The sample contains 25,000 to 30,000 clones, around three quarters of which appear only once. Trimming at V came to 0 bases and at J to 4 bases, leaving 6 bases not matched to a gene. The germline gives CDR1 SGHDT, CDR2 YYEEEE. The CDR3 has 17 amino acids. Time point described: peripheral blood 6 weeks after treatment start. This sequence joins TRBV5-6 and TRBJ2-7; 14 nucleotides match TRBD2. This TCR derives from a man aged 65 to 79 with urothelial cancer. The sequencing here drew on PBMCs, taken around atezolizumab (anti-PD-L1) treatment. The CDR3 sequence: CASSLVGTSGSVYEQYF. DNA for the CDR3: TGTGCCAGCAGCTTGGTAGGGACTAGCGGGAGCGTGTACGAGCAGTACTTC.